This T cell receptor (beta chain) is from a study of regulatory T cells in long-lasting Graves disease. Whole-study context: Persistent Graves' disease meant over 5 years of antithyroid drugs with positive TSH receptor antibodies. Whole-study results and caveats: The number of shared public clonotypes was higher in persistent patients (2,741) than new patients (under 1,000). Favored gene segments in persistent disease were TRBV28, TRBJ1-2 and TRBJ2-5.

According to the study, TCR beta libraries were built with iRepertoire HTBI primers and CDR3-region Arm-PCR. A single record per CDR3 protein comes from TCRdb applying MiXCR to the multiplex PCR reads. The sample shows roughly 700,000 distinct CDR3 sequences, approximately 31% of them seen only once. Concerning this clonotype itself: No antigen is known for it.

Time point meaning: persistent/refractory GD, antithyroid drugs over 5 years with positive TRAb. PBMC-derived RNA was used for the TCR library. Germline-derived CDR1 and CDR2 are MNHNS and SASEGT. This CDR3 contains 14 residues. V trimming: 6 bases; J trimming: 2 bases; junction bases outside the gene matches: 4. J is TRBJ2-5 and V is TRBV6-1, with 9 positions matching TRBD2. Source: peripheral blood mononuclear cells (PBMCs), taken when the disease was refractory, from a patient treated with antithyroid drugs. This receptor was obtained from a female donor with Graves disease. The DNA for the CDR3 is TGTGCCAGCAGCGTGACTAGCGGACAAGAGACCCAGTACTTC. Amino acid sequence: CASSVTSGQETQYF.